This T cell receptor beta chain was identified in a study of CD8 T cells in Susac syndrome. V gave up 5 bases and J gave up 1 base, with 2 bases separating them. There are 11 residues in the CDR3. Per germline, CDR1 MNHNS and CDR2 SASEGT. Reverse transcription of 0.5 to 1 ug RNA was performed with random hexamers. TCRdb re-called the immunoSEQ multiplex PCR reads through MiXCR, storing one row per CDR3 protein. Seen here are some 220,000 distinct CDR3 sequences, 95% observed once, and the top ten hold 0.075% to 0.095%. In its sample, this clonotype was seen a few times. What was sequenced was CD4+ T cells from PBMCs. This sequence originates from a human donor with multiple sclerosis. This chain joins TRBV6-1 and TRBJ1-1; no clear D gene. The CDR3 DNA sequence: TGTGCCAGCAGTAAGAACACTGAAGCTTTCTTT. Protein: CASSKNTEAFF.